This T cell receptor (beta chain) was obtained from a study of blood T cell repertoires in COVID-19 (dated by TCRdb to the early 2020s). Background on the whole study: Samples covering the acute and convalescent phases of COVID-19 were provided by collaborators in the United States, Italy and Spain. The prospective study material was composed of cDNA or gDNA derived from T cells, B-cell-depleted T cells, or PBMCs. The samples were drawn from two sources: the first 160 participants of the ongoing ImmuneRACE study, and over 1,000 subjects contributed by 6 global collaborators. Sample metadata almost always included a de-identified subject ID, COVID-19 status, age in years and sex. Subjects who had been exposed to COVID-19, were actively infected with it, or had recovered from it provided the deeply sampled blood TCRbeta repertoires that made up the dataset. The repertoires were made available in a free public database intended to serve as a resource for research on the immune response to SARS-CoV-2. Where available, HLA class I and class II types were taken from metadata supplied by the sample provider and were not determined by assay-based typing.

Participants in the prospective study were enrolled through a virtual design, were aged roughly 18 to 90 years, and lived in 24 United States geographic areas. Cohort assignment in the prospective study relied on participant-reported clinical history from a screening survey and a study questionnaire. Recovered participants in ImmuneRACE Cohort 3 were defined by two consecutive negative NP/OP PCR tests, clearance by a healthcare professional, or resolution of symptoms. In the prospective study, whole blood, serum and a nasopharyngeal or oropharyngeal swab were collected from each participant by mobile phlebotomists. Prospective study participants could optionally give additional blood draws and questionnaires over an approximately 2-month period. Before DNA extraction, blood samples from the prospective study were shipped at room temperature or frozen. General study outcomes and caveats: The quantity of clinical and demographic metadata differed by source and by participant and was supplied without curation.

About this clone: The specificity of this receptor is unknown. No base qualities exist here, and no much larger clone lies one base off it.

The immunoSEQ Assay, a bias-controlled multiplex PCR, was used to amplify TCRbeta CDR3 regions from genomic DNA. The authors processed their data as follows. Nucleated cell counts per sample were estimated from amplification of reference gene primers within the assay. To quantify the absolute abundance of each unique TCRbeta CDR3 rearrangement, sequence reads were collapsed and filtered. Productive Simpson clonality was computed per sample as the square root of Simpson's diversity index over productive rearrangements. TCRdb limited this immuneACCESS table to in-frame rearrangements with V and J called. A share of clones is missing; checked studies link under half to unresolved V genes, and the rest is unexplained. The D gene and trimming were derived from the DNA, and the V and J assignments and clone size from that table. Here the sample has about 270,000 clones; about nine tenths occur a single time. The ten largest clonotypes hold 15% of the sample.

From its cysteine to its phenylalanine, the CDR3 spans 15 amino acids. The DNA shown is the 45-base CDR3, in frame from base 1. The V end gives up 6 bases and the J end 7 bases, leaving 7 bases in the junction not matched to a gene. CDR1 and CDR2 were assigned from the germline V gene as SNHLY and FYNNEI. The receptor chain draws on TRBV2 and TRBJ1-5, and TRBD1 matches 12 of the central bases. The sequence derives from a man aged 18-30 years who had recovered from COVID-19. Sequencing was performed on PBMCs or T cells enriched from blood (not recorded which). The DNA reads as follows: TGTGCCAGCAGCCCCGGGACAGGGGGCCGGCAGCCCCAGCATTTT. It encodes CASSPGTGGRQPQHF.